The 4 T cell receptor beta chains listed next were all sequenced from one sample in a study of T-cell reconstitution after alpha-beta-depleted transplantation in children. Unique molecular identifiers were built into the TCRbeta library. From the PCR reads, TCRdb called clonotypes with MiXCR, one entry per CDR3 protein. The sample holds a few hundred thousand distinct CDR3 sequences; about 9.3% are singletons and the top ten take 2% to 3%. The sample consisted of PBMCs from the stem cell graft donor, taken from the stem cell graft. These receptors all come from a human donor who donated a stem cell graft to a child with acute lymphoblastic leukemia.

This clonotype was detected many times. The V call is TRBV7-9, the J call TRBJ1-1; D possibly corresponds to TRBD1 (5 bases). V lost 8 bases and J lost 5, with 15 bases in between. CDR3 length equals 13 residues. Germline values: CDR1 SEHNR, CDR2 FQNEAQ (reference sequence). The CDR3 region has the DNA TGTGCCAGCGGTAAGGGGCTGGGAACTGAAGCTTTCTTT. Its translation is CASGKGLGTEAFF.

This clonotype has a handful of counts. The genes are TRBV2 and TRBJ2-7; 10 bases align to TRBD2. The CDR3 runs to 19 residues. In germline, CDR1 is SNHLY, CDR2 FYNNEI. V dropped 6 bases and J dropped 2; count of bases not matched to a gene: 19. CDR3 residues: CASSTQGQAGLAETYEQYF. The DNA of the CDR3 is TGTGCCAGCAGCACCCAGGGACAGGCTGGACTAGCGGAGACCTACGAGCAGTACTTC.

The sample holds a few counts of this clonotype. The chain combines TRBV12-3 or TRBV12-4 with TRBJ2-2; perhaps D is TRBD1 or TRBD2 (5 bases each). The V gene lost 3 bases and the J gene lost 8 bases, with 10 bases spanning the gap. The CDR3 has 13 residues. The CDR3 sequence: CASSLTGPGELFF. The CDR3 DNA reads TGTGCCAGCAGTTTGACGGGGCCAGGGGAGCTGTTTTTT.

This clonotype has a handful of counts. The CDR3 sequence: CAWTGPGGANVLTF. CDR3 sequence (DNA): TGTGCCTGGACAGGTCCGGGAGGGGCCAACGTCCTGACTTTC. This chain links TRBV30 with TRBJ2-6; D possibly corresponds to TRBD2 (5 bases). The CDR3 runs to 14 residues. Germline CDR1 is GTSNPN and CDR2 is SVGIG (reference sequence). V shed 4 bases and J shed 4 bases, with 11 bases lying between them.